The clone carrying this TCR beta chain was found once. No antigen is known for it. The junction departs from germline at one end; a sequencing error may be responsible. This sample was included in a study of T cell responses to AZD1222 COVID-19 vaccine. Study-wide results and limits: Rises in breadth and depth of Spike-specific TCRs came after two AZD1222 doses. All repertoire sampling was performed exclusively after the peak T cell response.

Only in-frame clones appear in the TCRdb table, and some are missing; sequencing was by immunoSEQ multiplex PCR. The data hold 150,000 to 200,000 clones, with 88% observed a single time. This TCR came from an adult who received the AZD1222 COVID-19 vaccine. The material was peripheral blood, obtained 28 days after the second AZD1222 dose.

CDR3 residues: CASWTGGNSGELFF. CDR3 sequence (DNA): TGTGCCAGCTGGACAGGAGGTAACAGCGGGGAGCTGTTTTTT. V and J are TRBV7-9 and TRBJ2-2; the match to TRBD1 covers 7 bases. CDR1 and CDR2 from the germline V gene are SEHNR and FQNEAQ (reference sequence). The CDR3 runs to 14 residues.